Presented here are 25 T cell receptor beta chains from one specimen sequenced in a study of T cell repertoires in cytomegalovirus infection. TCRdb independently ran MiXCR on the reads; one entry per CDR3 protein. The sample shows fewer than 550,000 distinct CDR3 sequences, approximately 31% of them seen only once. Sequencing used PBMCs. The receptors here all came from a human donor in good health (CMV status not recorded). Some clones in this sample may be carry-over from other donors' samples.

This clonotype was found many times. The chain links TRBV7-2 to TRBJ1-1; perhaps TRBD1 as D (6 bases). Deletions cut 1 base from V and 7 bases from J, with 13 bases between. Per germline, CDR1 SGHTA and CDR2 FQGNSA. This CDR3 is 14 amino acids long. CDR3 coding DNA: TGTGCCAGCAGCTTAGGCGGGGGGCCTGGTGAAGCTTTCTTT. It yields the protein CASSLGGGPGEAFF.

Concerning this clonotype: A read error may produce the germline difference seen at one junction end. The J gene is TRBJ2-1, the V gene TRBV29-1; D call uncertain. From germline, CDR1 is SQVTM and CDR2 ANQGSEA. CDR3 length equals 12 residues. The CDR3 protein is CSVEDPYKEQFF. CDR3 DNA sequence: TGCAGCGTTGAAGACCCGTACAAGGAGCAGTTCTTC.

This clonotype was seen a few times. The rearrangement uses TRBV6-2 or TRBV6-3 and TRBJ2-2, with unresolved D. Trimming took 0 bases from V and 0 from J, leaving 5 bases between them. The CDR3 is 15 residues long. Germline V CDR1 and CDR2: MNHEY, SVGEGT. The CDR3 nucleotides are TGTGCCAGCAGTTACTCTAACACGAACACCGGGGAGCTGTTTTTT. Its protein is CASSYSNTNTGELFF.

The V call is TRBV12-3 or TRBV12-4, the J call TRBJ2-2, with 8 bases fitting TRBD1. J lost 4 bases, V lost 6 bases, and 4 bases had no gene match. The CDR3 runs 14 residues. The CDR3 DNA reads as TGTGCCAGCAGACCAACAGGGGGCACCGGGGAGCTGTTTTTT. It encodes CASRPTGGTGELFF.

On this clonotype: This CDR3 fails to terminate in the conserved phenylalanine or tryptophan, so it likely reflects a read error. This chain uses TRBV2 with TRBJ2-7; weak D call: TRBD2 (6 bases). Germline V gene lookup returns CDR1 SNHLY and CDR2 FYNNEI. This CDR3 has 15 residues. Trimming removed 7 bases at V and 5 bases at J, with 21 bases between. This CDR3 reads CASTRGTLVDHEQYL. Written as DNA, the CDR3 is TGTGCCAGCACCCGGGGGACGCTGGTGGACCACGAGCAGTACTTA.

This clonotype was counted a few times. The chain employs TRBV7-2 and TRBJ1-1; D unclear. The germline V gene encodes CDR1 SGHTA and CDR2 FQGNSA. The CDR3 is 15 residues long. With 1 base removed from V and 1 base from J, the gap between germline ends came to 10 bases. This chain's CDR3 is CASSLGSQTNTEAFF. For the CDR3, the DNA is TGTGCCAGCAGCTTAGGGAGCCAGACGAACACTGAAGCTTTCTTT.

This clonotype was counted only a few times. The J gene is TRBJ1-6, the V gene TRBV7-2; D not resolved. This CDR3 region has 15 residues. CDR1 is SGHTA and CDR2 is FQGNSA in the germline V gene. V gave up 1 base and J gave up 8 bases, with 12 bases separating them. In DNA, the CDR3 is TGTGCCAGCAGCTTAGGAGGGCCGACCCATTCACCCCTCCACTTT. Its translation is CASSLGGPTHSPLHF.

In this sample, this clonotype turned up many times. This chain connects TRBV7-9 to TRBJ1-1, with 8 bases that match TRBD1. From germline, CDR1 is SEHNR and CDR2 FQNEAQ (reference sequence). With V trimmed by 3 bases and J by 10 bases, 16 bases remained unmatched. The CDR3 extends over 16 amino acids. The CDR3: CASSFHGTGYGVLAFF. CDR3 sequence (DNA): TGTGCCAGCAGCTTCCACGGGACAGGCTACGGAGTGTTAGCTTTCTTT.

This clonotype was picked up a small number of times. The CDR3 is CASRGQGAISQPQHF. Here the CDR3 DNA reads TGTGCCAGTCGAGGACAGGGGGCTATAAGTCAGCCCCAGCATTTT. This chain uses TRBV19 with TRBJ1-5; TRBD1 aligns across 11 bases. Germline assignment: CDR1 LNHDA and CDR2 SQIVND (reference sequence). V trimming: 8 bases; J trimming: 6 bases; junction bases outside the gene matches: 9. The CDR3 is 15 amino acids.

This chain connects TRBV19 to TRBJ1-1, with D tentatively TRBD1 (6 bases). Germline CDR1 reads LNHDA; CDR2 reads SQIVND (reference sequence). This CDR3 region has 16 residues. V lost 7 bases and J 1 base, leaving 19 bases between the germline ends. The CDR3 loop is CASIFYRVGTNTEAFF. The DNA for the CDR3 is TGTGCCAGTATTTTCTACAGGGTGGGCACGAACACTGAAGCTTTCTTT.

The count of this clonotype is one. This chain uses TRBV4-3 with TRBJ2-3; possibly TRBD2 for D (5 bases). V lost 11 bases and J lost 2, with 23 bases in between. The germline gives CDR1 LGHNA, CDR2 YSLEER. This CDR3 has 16 amino acids. This chain's CDR3 is CARIRRGRKLTDTQYF. For the CDR3, the DNA is TGCGCCCGCATCCGTCGGGGAAGAAAACTCACAGATACGCAGTATTTT.

The table lists this clonotype with a few counts. The chain couples TRBV11-2 to TRBJ2-7; D remains ambiguous. Germline values: CDR1 SGHAT, CDR2 FQNNGV. The germline V and J ends were trimmed by 5 bases and 4 bases, with 12 bases remaining between them. The CDR3 consists of 13 residues. The CDR3 DNA follows: TGTGCCAGCAGCCCCCCCGCAAGGTACGAGCAGTACTTC. Protein: CASSPPARYEQYF.

This sequence joins TRBV19 and TRBJ1-1; D is perhaps TRBD1 (6 bases). V was shortened by 1 base and J by 8 bases, with 14 bases between the two germline ends. Germline V gives CDR1 LNHDA, CDR2 SQIVND (reference sequence). The CDR3 totals 14 residues. The CDR3 reads CASSIGAQGREAFF. The CDR3 coding sequence is TGTGCCAGTAGTATAGGAGCGCAGGGGAGAGAAGCTTTCTTT.

This clonotype was seen more than once but under ten times. V is TRBV6-2 or TRBV6-3 and J is TRBJ2-7, with D tentatively TRBD1 (6 bases). This CDR3 contains 12 residues. Per germline, CDR1 MNHEY and CDR2 SVGEGT. The V end was cut by 6 bases, the J end by 2 bases, with 8 bases between. CDR3 sequence: CASRDSTYEQYF. CDR3 in DNA: TGTGCCAGCAGGGACAGTACCTACGAGCAGTACTTC.

V usage is TRBV19 and J usage is TRBJ2-1, with 8 bases aligning to TRBD1. CDR3 length equals 14 residues. V was clipped by 6 bases and J by 3 bases; unmatched bases: 4. Germline V CDR1 and CDR2: LNHDA, SQIVND (reference sequence). This CDR3 is CASRGQVSYNEQFF. The CDR3 DNA reads TGTGCCAGTAGGGGACAGGTCAGCTACAATGAGCAGTTCTTC.

This clonotype was seen at least ten times. This chain joins TRBV7-2 and TRBJ1-1, with 7 bases aligning to TRBD1. The V gene end was trimmed by 3 bases and the J gene end by 1 base; junction bases not matched to a gene: 8. Germline V gene sequence: CDR1 SGHTA, CDR2 FQGNSA. The CDR3 consists of 16 residues. CDR3 amino acids: CASSFFTTGRNTEAFF. CDR3 nucleotide sequence: TGTGCCAGCAGCTTTTTTACGACAGGGCGGAACACTGAAGCTTTCTTT.

With respect to this clonotype: At one of its ends the junction is not consistent with the germline gene, which may arise from a read error. The chain joins TRBV12-3 or TRBV12-4 to TRBJ1-2; 8 bases fit TRBD1. This CDR3 comprises 15 residues. The CDR3 spells CSSSFPGDRTIGYTF. The DNA of the CDR3 is TGTTCCAGCAGTTTCCCCGGGGACAGGACTATCGGCTACACCTTC.

A remark on this clonotype: At one end the junction does not follow the germline gene, possibly because of a read error. The chain carries TRBV6-2 or TRBV6-3 and TRBJ2-2, with D perhaps TRBD1 (7 bases). Germline V lookup: CDR1 MNHEY, CDR2 SVGEGT. This CDR3 region has 13 residues. This chain's CDR3 is CSSRKGSRGDLFF. DNA for the CDR3: TGTTCCAGCAGAAAGGGGTCCAGGGGGGATCTGTTTTTT.

This clonotype was picked up a small number of times. The chain combines TRBV19 with TRBJ2-2, with D perhaps TRBD2 (6 bases). Germline lookup yields CDR1 LNHDA and CDR2 SQIVND (reference sequence). The CDR3 has 16 residues. Trimming stripped 3 bases from V and 3 bases from J, with 14 bases between. The CDR3 here is CASSINLGGDTGELFF. The CDR3 DNA reads TGTGCCAGTAGTATCAATCTCGGGGGTGACACCGGGGAGCTGTTTTTT.

The table lists this clonotype with a few counts. CDR3 loop: CASSLGGGAEQTQYF. CDR3 DNA: TGTGCCAGCAGCTTGGGCGGGGGGGCCGAACAGACCCAGTACTTC. The chain carries TRBV7-3 and TRBJ2-5; 9 bases align to TRBD2. The CDR3 is 15 residues long. Unmatched junction bases numbered 8, after V lost 3 bases and J lost 6 bases. The V gene's germline CDR1 is SGHTA and CDR2 FQGTGA.

Turning to this clonotype: This may stem from a read error, because a much larger clone lies one nucleotide away. The V call is TRBV10-3, the J call TRBJ2-1; TRBD2 matches 13 bases. Germline lookup yields CDR1 ENHRY and CDR2 SYGVKD. The length of the CDR3 is 16 residues. The CDR3 protein is CAISTPRLAGGYDQFF. In DNA, the CDR3 is TGTGCCATCAGCACTCCTAGACTAGCGGGGGGATATGATCAGTTCTTC.

The table lists this clonotype with a few counts. CDR3 region: CASSILSDRGMRRGSYNEQFF. CDR3 bases: TGTGCCAGTAGTATTCTGTCAGACCGGGGGATGAGGCGGGGGAGCTACAATGAGCAGTTCTTC. The chain has TRBV19 and TRBJ2-1; 7 bases agree with TRBD2. The CDR3 length is 21 residues. Unmatched junction bases numbered 23, after V lost 3 bases and J lost 3 bases. Germline V CDR1 and CDR2: LNHDA, SQIVND (reference sequence).

The CDR3 coding sequence is TGTGCCAGCAGCAAACAAGCGGGGGGCTGGAATGAGCAGTTCTTC. Amino acids: CASSKQAGGWNEQFF. The V gene is TRBV6-5, the J gene TRBJ2-1, with 9 bases that match TRBD2. Germline CDR1 MNHEY, CDR2 SVGAGI. With V trimmed by 6 bases and J by 7 bases, 10 bases remained unmatched. The CDR3 is 15 residues long.

Note on this clonotype: This clone may be a read error of a much larger clone one base away. The J gene is TRBJ1-5, the V gene TRBV12-3 or TRBV12-4, with no clear D. The CDR3 contains 13 residues. CDR3 sequence (DNA): TGTGCCAGCAGTTTAGAGCAGGATCAGCCCAAGCATTTT. Its translation: CASSLEQDQPKHF.

This clonotype was counted at least ten times. This sequence joins TRBV7-2 and TRBJ1-2; no definite D call. Trimming removed 5 bases from V and 4 bases from J, with 11 bases in between. The CDR3 totals 13 residues. The germline V gene has CDR1 SGHTA and CDR2 FQGNSA. CDR3 protein: CASSPGSFYGYTF. CDR3 DNA sequence: TGTGCCAGCAGCCCCGGGAGTTTCTATGGCTACACCTTC. The full variable domain, in which reference TRBV7-2 and TRBJ1-2 provide the parts outside the CDR3, is GAGVSQSPSNKVTEKGKDVELRCDPISGHTALYWYRQSLGQGLEFLIYFQGNSAPDKSGLPSDRFSAERTGGSVSTLTIQRTQQEDSAVYLCASSPGSFYGYTFGSGTRLTVV.